One and the same sample provided the 7 T cell receptor beta chains below, sequenced in a study of beta chain features in type 1 diabetes. Reverse transcription of all isolated RNA meant that expressed TCRB transcripts were sequenced. TCRdb keeps only in-frame clones here, not all; method: immunoSEQ multiplex PCR. Altogether around 300,000 clones are present, about 8.5% being singletons, with the ten largest covering 0.9% to 1.2%. Sequenced material: central memory CD4+ T cells from blood. The origin of the receptors is a woman under 30 in good health.

This clone was detected ten times or more. V and J are TRBV18 and TRBJ2-5; D could derive from TRBD1 or TRBD2 (5 bases each). V was shortened by 0 bases and J by 5 bases, with 10 bases between the two germline ends. CDR3 length: 14 residues. The V gene's germline CDR1 is KGHSH and CDR2 LQKENI. CDR3 nucleotides: TGTGCCAGCTCACCACCTTCGGGGACGGAGACCCAGTACTTC. Its protein is CASSPPSGTETQYF.

Concerning this clone: A single base separates this from a much larger clone, so it may be a read error. The chain combines TRBV5-1 with TRBJ2-5; D may be TRBD1 (6 bases). Germline V gene sequence: CDR1 SGHRS, CDR2 YFSETQ. Trimming left V 2 bases short and J 4 bases short, with 9 bases between. This CDR3 is 13 amino acids long. The CDR3 here is CASSLGRGETQYF. CDR3 coding DNA: TGCGCCAGCAGCTTAGGCAGGGGAGAGACCCAGTACTTC.

This clone was observed many times. This chain's CDR3 is CASSLGVTRDEQFF. For the CDR3, the DNA is TGTGCCAGCAGCTTAGGTGTGACTAGGGATGAGCAGTTCTTC. V usage is TRBV7-2 and J usage is TRBJ2-1; the D gene is possibly TRBD2 (6 bases). Germline lookup yields CDR1 SGHTA and CDR2 FQGNSA. V dropped 1 base and J dropped 8 bases, with 12 bases sitting between them. The CDR3 consists of 14 residues. Complete variable domain (other parts from reference TRBV7-2 and TRBJ2-1): GAGVSQSPSNKVTEKGKDVELRCDPISGHTALYWYRQSLGQGLEFLIYFQGNSAPDKSGLPSDRFSAERTGGSVSTLTIQRTQQEDSAVYLCASSLGVTRDEQFFGPGTRLTVL.

This clone has a handful of counts. The chain employs TRBV29-1 and TRBJ2-7; D not resolved. Germline V CDR1 and CDR2: SQVTM, ANQGSEA. V lost 4 bases to trimming and J lost 1 base, with 11 bases between them. This CDR3 is built from 13 residues. The CDR3 sequence is CSVVTAVSYEQYV. DNA of the CDR3: TGCAGCGTTGTCACAGCAGTGTCCTACGAGCAGTACGTC.

This clone was observed a handful of times. The J gene is TRBJ1-1, the V gene TRBV21-1. TRBV21-1 is recorded as a pseudogene. This CDR3 spans 12 amino acids. This CDR3 reads CASSKRGFRAFF. CDR3 DNA: TGTGCCAGCAGCAAACGAGGGTTTCGGGCTTTCTTT.

The J gene is TRBJ2-4, the V gene TRBV7-9; D perhaps matches TRBD1 (5 bases). Germline V gene sequence: CDR1 SEHNR, CDR2 FQNEAQ (reference sequence). The CDR3 totals 13 residues. Trimming cost V 5 bases and J 7 bases, with 12 bases left between them. The DNA of the CDR3 is TGTGCCAGCAGCCAGGGTACAGAGAACATTCAGTACTTC. It is translated as CASSQGTENIQYF.

The genes are TRBV5-1 and TRBJ1-4; a possible D gene is TRBD1 (5 bases). The V end was cut by 4 bases, the J end by 8 bases, with 15 bases between. The germline V gene has CDR1 SGHRS and CDR2 YFSETQ. The CDR3 runs to 14 residues. The CDR3 DNA follows: TGCGCCAGCAGCACGGGGACCGCCGCCGAAAAACTGTTTTTT. Translating gives CASSTGTAAEKLFF.